This is a list of T cell receptor beta chains from one sample in a study of blood T cell repertoires in COVID-19. TCRdb's table, derived via immunoSEQ multiplex PCR, lists solely in-frame clones and lacks some. The sample lists roughly 190,000 clones, about four fifths occurring once. The sequenced material came from PBMCs or T cells enriched from blood (not recorded which). The receptor source for this set is a man in his forties who had recovered from COVID-19. CDR3s leave out the opening cysteine and the closing phenylalanine or tryptophan. The order of the fields is D gene, clone size, V gene, CDR3 protein. A D gene is named only where the DNA matches it firmly. A clone size is listed for some rows: how often the clone was seen (once, few, many), or a class if it is expanded.

>-|once|TRBV7-8
ASSSSELADEQF
>-|-|TRBV2
ASSEGGPTDTQY
>-|-|TRBV15
ATSRNRDNEQF
>-|-|TRBV2
ASRQGNSNSPLH
>-|-|TRBV28
ASSYTSEAF
>TRBD1|-|TRBV5-1
ASSLLGQGYGYT
>-|-|TRBV6-2/TRBV6-3
ASSSGRLSSYNSPLH
>-|-|TRBV5-4
ASSLAGTYNFSPLH
>-|few|TRBV5-1
ASSGDRSTDTQY
>-|-|TRBV10-1
ASSESGFNYGYT
>-|-|TRBV4-1
ASSQDLGDLSYNEQF
>TRBD1|-|TRBV5-4
ASSQGAGTEAF
>-|-|TRBV5-8
ASSLTNYGYT
>TRBD1|-|TRBV4-2
ASSPRQGGGEKLF
>TRBD2|-|TRBV9
ASSVGTSGYNEQF
>TRBD1|-|TRBV19
ASSMGQGYGYT
>TRBD1|-|TRBV6-1
ASSGVPGQGGYGYT
>TRBD2|many|TRBV27
ASSPSRTSSYNEQF
>-|-|TRBV7-9
ASSLWLSGANVLT
>-|-|TRBV6-1
ASRTGLGYNEQF
>TRBD1|-|TRBV28
ASSRGSGANVLT